Described below is a single T cell receptor (beta chain) sequence and its context. The source of the sample is a study of T cell changes during pregnancy in multiple sclerosis. The germline gives CDR1 MNHEY, CDR2 SMNVEV (reference sequence). Trimming cost V 4 bases and J 6 bases; bases outside gene matches: 13. This CDR3 region has 16 residues. The table came from immunoSEQ multiplex PCR; TCRdb's copy has only in-frame clones and leaves some out. The data contain fewer than 45,000 clones, about 90% of them seen just once; the ten biggest clones take up 10%. The material was CD8+ T cells from peripheral blood mononuclear cells, obtained in the first trimester of pregnancy. The chain couples TRBV27 to TRBJ1-2, with 8 bases matching TRBD1. The clonotype was recovered from a female donor with multiple sclerosis, enrolled in a pregnancy study. The CDR3 loop is CASSSRFRTGRNGYTF. CDR3 nucleotides: TGTGCCAGCAGTTCTAGGTTCCGGACAGGGAGGAATGGCTACACCTTC.